The TCR beta chain under discussion was sequenced for a study of shared clonotypes between healthy human individuals. The table came from immunoSEQ multiplex PCR; TCRdb's copy has only in-frame clones and leaves some out. Seen here are 1.6 million or so clones, roughly 96% observed once, and the top ten hold roughly 1.1%. The ends were cut back, 5 bases at V and 1 base at J, with 9 bases in the middle. The germline gives CDR1 KGHSH, CDR2 LQKENI. This CDR3 is 13 amino acids long. The V gene is TRBV18, the J gene TRBJ2-7, with D perhaps TRBD1 or TRBD2 (5 bases each). This clonotype was sampled from a young man in good health. Sequenced input: naive CD4+ T cells sorted from blood. The sample's subset: CD45RA+ positively selected. CDR3 protein: CASSSGRSYEQYF. The CDR3 nucleotides read TGTGCCAGCTCATCGGGACGGTCCTACGAGCAGTACTTC.